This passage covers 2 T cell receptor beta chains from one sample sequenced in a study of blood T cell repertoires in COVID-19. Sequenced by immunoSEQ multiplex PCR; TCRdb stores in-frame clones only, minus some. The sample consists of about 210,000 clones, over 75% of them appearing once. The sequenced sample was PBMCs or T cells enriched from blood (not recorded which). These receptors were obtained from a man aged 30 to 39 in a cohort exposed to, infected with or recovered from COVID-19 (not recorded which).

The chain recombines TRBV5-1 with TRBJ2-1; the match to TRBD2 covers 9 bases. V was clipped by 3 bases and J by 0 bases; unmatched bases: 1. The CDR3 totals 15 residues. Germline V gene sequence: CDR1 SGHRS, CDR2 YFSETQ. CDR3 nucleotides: TGCGCCAGCAGCTCACTAGCGGGCTCCTACAATGAGCAGTTCTTC. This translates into CASSSLAGSYNEQFF.

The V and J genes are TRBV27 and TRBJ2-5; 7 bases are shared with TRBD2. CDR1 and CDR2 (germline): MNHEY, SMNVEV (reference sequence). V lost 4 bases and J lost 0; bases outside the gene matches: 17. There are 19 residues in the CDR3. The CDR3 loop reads CASSWRRVKAGTNQETQYF. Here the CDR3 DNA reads TGTGCCAGCAGTTGGAGGCGGGTTAAAGCGGGGACTAACCAAGAGACCCAGTACTTC.